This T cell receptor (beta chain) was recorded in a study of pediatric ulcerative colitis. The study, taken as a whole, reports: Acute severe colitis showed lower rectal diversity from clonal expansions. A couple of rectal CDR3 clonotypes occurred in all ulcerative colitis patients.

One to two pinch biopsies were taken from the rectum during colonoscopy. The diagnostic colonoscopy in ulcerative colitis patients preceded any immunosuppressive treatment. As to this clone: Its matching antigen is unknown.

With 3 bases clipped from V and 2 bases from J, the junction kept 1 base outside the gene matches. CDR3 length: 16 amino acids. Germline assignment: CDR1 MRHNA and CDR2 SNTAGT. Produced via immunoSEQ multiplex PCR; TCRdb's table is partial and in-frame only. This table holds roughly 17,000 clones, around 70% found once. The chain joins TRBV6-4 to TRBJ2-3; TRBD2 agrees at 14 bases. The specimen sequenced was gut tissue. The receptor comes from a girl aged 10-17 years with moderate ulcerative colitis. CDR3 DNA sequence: TGTGCCAGCAGTGAGACTAGCGGGGGGGCCACAGATACGCAGTATTTT. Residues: CASSETSGGATDTQYF.